The clone carrying this TCR beta chain was found a few times. Its antigen is unknown. The data were obtained in a study of blood T cells in healthy people across ages. General observations from the study: Without sorted subsets, naive and antigen-experienced compartments could not be conclusively compared.

With a J-beta primer mix and a sample-barcoded 5' primer, a second PCR ran 7 to 11 cycles. TCRdb reprocessed the 5' RACE reads with MiXCR, giving one entry per CDR3 protein. Here the sample spans under 1,000,000 distinct CDR3 sequences, 35% to 40% being singletons. From germline, CDR1 is SEHNR and CDR2 FQNEAQ (reference sequence). The junction had 15 bases not matched to a gene; V was cut back by 8 bases and J by 3 bases. This CDR3 has 18 amino acids. Material: blood. The chain is built from TRBV7-9 and TRBJ2-1; 11 nucleotides align to TRBD2. This clonotype was sampled from a man aged 18 to 30 in good health. The CDR3 spells CASARGLAGPPGYNEQFF. DNA for the CDR3: TGTGCCAGCGCACGAGGACTAGCGGGCCCACCGGGCTACAATGAGCAGTTCTTC.